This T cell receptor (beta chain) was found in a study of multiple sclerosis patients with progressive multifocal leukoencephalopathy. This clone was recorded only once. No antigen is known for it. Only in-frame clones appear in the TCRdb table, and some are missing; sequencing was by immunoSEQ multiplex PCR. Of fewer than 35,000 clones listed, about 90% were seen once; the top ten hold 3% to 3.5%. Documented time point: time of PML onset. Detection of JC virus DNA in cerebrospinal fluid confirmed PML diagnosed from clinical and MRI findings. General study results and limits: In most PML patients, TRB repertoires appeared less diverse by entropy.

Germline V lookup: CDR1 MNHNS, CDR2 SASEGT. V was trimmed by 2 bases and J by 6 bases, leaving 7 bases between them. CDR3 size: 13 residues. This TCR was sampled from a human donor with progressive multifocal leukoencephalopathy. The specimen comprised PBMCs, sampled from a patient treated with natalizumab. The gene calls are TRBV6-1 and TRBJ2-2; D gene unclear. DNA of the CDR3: TGTGCCAGCAGTGAAATCCGGGCCGGGGAGCTGTTTTTT. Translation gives CASSEIRAGELFF.